This T cell receptor beta chain was sequenced during a study of blood T cell repertoires in COVID-19. On the study more broadly: Sites in the United States, Italy and Spain provided acute and convalescent COVID-19 samples. PBMCs, B-cell-depleted T cells, or T cells provided the cDNA or gDNA that made up the material.

Original methodology: Reference gene primer amplification in the assay estimated nucleated cell counts. Profiled with immunoSEQ multiplex PCR; TCRdb holds only in-frame clones, not every one. D and trimming were read from the DNA, whereas the V and J calls and clone size are those reported in that table. The top ten hold 0.6% to 0.8% of the sample, which has about 200,000 clones, around 89% seen once. CDR3 size: 14 residues. The V gene's germline CDR1 is MDHEN and CDR2 SYDVKM. V lost 7 bases and J 0 bases, leaving 9 bases between the germline ends. This clone showed up just a few times. The chain recombines TRBV28 with TRBJ2-2, with D hard to call. Sequencing used peripheral blood. This receptor was obtained from a man over 45 with acute or convalescent COVID-19. CDR3 amino acids: CASKRKSNTGELFF. CDR3 in DNA: TGTGCCAGCAAGAGGAAATCGAACACCGGGGAGCTGTTTTTT.